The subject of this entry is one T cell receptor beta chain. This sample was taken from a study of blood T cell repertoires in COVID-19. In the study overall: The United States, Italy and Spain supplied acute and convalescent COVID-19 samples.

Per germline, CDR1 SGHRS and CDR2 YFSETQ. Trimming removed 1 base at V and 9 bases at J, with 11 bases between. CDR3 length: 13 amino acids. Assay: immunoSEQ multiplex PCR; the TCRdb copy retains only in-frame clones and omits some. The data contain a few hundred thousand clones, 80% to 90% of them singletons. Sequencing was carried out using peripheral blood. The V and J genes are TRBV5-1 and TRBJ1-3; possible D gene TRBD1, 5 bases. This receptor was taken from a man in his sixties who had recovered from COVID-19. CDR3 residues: CASSLWQGRTIYF. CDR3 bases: TGCGCCAGCAGCTTGTGGCAGGGTCGCACCATATATTTT.